Listed here are 30 T cell receptor beta chains from one sample, sequenced in a study of T cell repertoires in cytomegalovirus infection. These receptors lack a known antigen. TCRdb re-called the reads with MiXCR, one entry per CDR3 protein. The sample includes a few hundred thousand distinct CDR3 sequences, 25% to 35% of them seen just once. The material was cultured PBMCs, obtained from culture after CMV antigen stimulation. The receptors derive from a human donor in good health (CMV status not recorded). Some clones in this sample may be carry-over from other donors' samples.

This clonotype was detected ten times or more. The gene calls are TRBV7-6 and TRBJ1-5; the match to TRBD1 covers 10 bases. This CDR3 region has 15 residues. The V segment lost 5 bases and the J segment 6 bases; nucleotides outside the gene matches: 7. CDR1 is SGHVS, CDR2 FNYEAQ, per germline. The CDR3: CASSPGTGDSQPQHF. CDR3 nucleotides: TGTGCCAGCAGCCCGGGGACAGGGGATAGTCAGCCCCAGCATTTT.

This clonotype has at least ten counts. One junction end does not reproduce the germline sequence, and a read error may be involved. The chain links TRBV7-8 to TRBJ2-1; TRBD2 agrees at 8 bases. Germline CDR1 is SGHVS and CDR2 is FQNEAQ. The CDR3 consists of 12 residues. The CDR3 protein is CASSVASGEQFF. CDR3 coding DNA: TGTGCCAGCAGCGTAGCTAGCGGGGAGCAGTTCTTC.

This clonotype was detected a few times. The V gene is TRBV9, the J gene TRBJ2-1, with D perhaps matching TRBD2 (6 bases). V lost 3 bases, J lost 6 bases, and 16 bases lay in between. This CDR3 region has 15 residues. Looked up from germline, CDR1 is SGDLS and CDR2 is YYNGEE. The chain's CDR3 is CASSAPGVGANEQFF. In DNA form, the CDR3 reads TGTGCCAGCAGCGCCCCGGGAGTTGGGGCCAATGAGCAGTTCTTC.

This clonotype appeared once. The gene calls are TRBV4-2 and TRBJ1-1; unclear D gene. With 0 bases removed from V and 0 bases from J, the gap between germline ends came to 11 bases. The CDR3 covers 16 residues. Looked up from germline, CDR1 is LGHNA and CDR2 is YNFKEQ. CDR3 sequence: CASSQEGPPLNTEAFF. CDR3 DNA: TGTGCCAGCAGCCAAGAAGGTCCCCCATTGAACACTGAAGCTTTCTTT.

The chain links TRBV2 to TRBJ1-2; 8 positions agree with TRBD1. This CDR3 comprises 15 residues. V trimming: 2 bases; J trimming: 2 bases; junction bases outside the gene matches: 4. The V gene's germline CDR1 is SNHLY and CDR2 FYNNEI. In DNA, the CDR3 is TGTGCCAGCAGTGAACCCGGGACAGGAAACTATGGCTACACCTTC. Translated: CASSEPGTGNYGYTF.

Only a few counts were recorded for this clonotype. The V gene is TRBV11-2, the J gene TRBJ2-5; D uncertain. CDR1 is SGHAT, CDR2 FQNNGV, per germline. V was cut by 7 bases and J by 2 bases, with 14 bases left in between. The CDR3 is made up of 14 amino acids. The CDR3 protein is CASTTAGMQETQYF. CDR3 nucleotides: TGTGCCAGCACCACTGCCGGAATGCAAGAGACCCAGTACTTC.

This clonotype appeared a few times. The V gene is TRBV11-2, the J gene TRBJ2-7, with 7 bases matching TRBD2. V lost 5 bases and J lost 9; bases outside the gene matches: 16. There are 15 residues in the CDR3. Germline CDR1 SGHAT, CDR2 FQNNGV. The CDR3 sequence: CASSPVWSGKTVQYF. The CDR3 nucleotides read TGTGCCAGCAGCCCCGTTTGGAGCGGGAAGACTGTGCAGTACTTC.

The chain couples TRBV7-2 to TRBJ1-4, with 8 bases matching TRBD1. V was pared by 5 bases and J by 6 bases, with 2 bases of the junction left unmatched. Germline assignment: CDR1 SGHTA and CDR2 FQGNSA. The CDR3 has 13 residues. CDR3 in amino acids: CASSRTGYEKLFF. The CDR3 region has the DNA TGTGCCAGCAGCCGGACAGGGTATGAAAAACTGTTTTTT. Full variable domain (rest looked up from reference TRBV7-2 and TRBJ1-4): GAGVSQSPSNKVTEKGKDVELRCDPISGHTALYWYRQSLGQGLEFLIYFQGNSAPDKSGLPSDRFSAERTGGSVSTLTIQRTQQEDSAVYLCASSRTGYEKLFFGSGTQLSVL.

The chain combines TRBV10-2 with TRBJ2-3, with D perhaps TRBD1 or TRBD2 (6 bases each). Germline CDR1 and CDR2: WSHSY and SAAADI. This CDR3 spans 16 amino acids. Trimming removed 3 bases at V and 0 bases at J, with 13 bases between. CDR3 protein: CASSDGGDTSTDTQYF. CDR3 DNA: TGCGCCAGCAGTGACGGGGGCGACACTAGCACAGATACGCAGTATTTT.

The V call is TRBV28, the J call TRBJ1-5; D is possibly TRBD1 (6 bases). The CDR3 spans 15 residues. The germline V gene encodes CDR1 MDHEN and CDR2 SYDVKM. Trimming removed 1 base from V and 7 bases from J, with 14 bases in between. CDR3 sequence: CASSLLGGTKQPQHF. The DNA for the CDR3 is TGTGCCAGCAGTTTATTAGGGGGGACCAAACAGCCCCAGCATTTT.

This clonotype has a handful of counts. The J gene is TRBJ2-3, the V gene TRBV7-2, with TRBD2 matching over 11 bases. CDR1 SGHTA and CDR2 FQGNSA come from the germline V gene. Trimming cost V 7 bases and J 2 bases; bases outside gene matches: 8. The CDR3 runs to 16 residues. The CDR3 sequence is CASTLGLAGPTDTQYF. Written as DNA, the CDR3 is TGTGCCAGCACGTTAGGACTAGCGGGCCCCACAGATACGCAGTATTTT.

The chain joins TRBV24-1 to TRBJ2-3; no firm D call. V was pared by 12 bases and J by 4 bases, with 22 bases between. Germline CDR1 KGHDR, CDR2 SFDVKD. CDR3 length: 15 amino acids. The CDR3 spells CAVKQSAGRADTQYF. The CDR3, as DNA: TGTGCCGTAAAACAGTCGGCCGGTCGCGCAGATACGCAGTATTTT.

The chain is built from TRBV4-3 and TRBJ1-4; 7 nucleotides match TRBD1. This CDR3 contains 15 residues. V shed 2 bases and J 4 bases; nucleotides not matched to a gene: 4. From germline, CDR1 is LGHNA and CDR2 YSLEER. CDR3 bases: TGCGCCAGCAGCCAAAACAGGGGAGGTAATGAAAAACTGTTTTTT. Its protein is CASSQNRGGNEKLFF.

There are many counts of this clonotype. The chain uses TRBV7-2 and TRBJ2-1; 10 bases line up with TRBD2. This CDR3 is built from 15 residues. The trim removed 1 base at V and 7 bases at J, leaving 4 bases unmatched. The germline V gene encodes CDR1 SGHTA and CDR2 FQGNSA. CDR3 sequence reads: CASSLVPSGGNEQFF. The CDR3, as DNA: TGTGCCAGCAGCTTAGTACCTAGCGGGGGTAATGAGCAGTTCTTC.

This clonotype has more than one count but fewer than ten. The chain is built from TRBV10-3 and TRBJ2-3; 16 bases line up with TRBD2. J gave up 2 bases and V 10 bases, and 9 bases lay outside the gene matches. CDR3 length equals 17 residues. CDR1 is ENHRY, CDR2 SYGVKD, per germline. This chain's CDR3 is CASGGLAGGPITDTQYF. The CDR3 region has the DNA TGTGCCAGCGGGGGACTAGCGGGAGGGCCTATCACAGATACGCAGTATTTT.

A few counts support this clonotype. This chain uses TRBV7-2 with TRBJ2-5; 9 nucleotides align to TRBD1. V trimming: 6 bases; J trimming: 5 bases; junction bases outside the gene matches: 7. Germline CDR1 SGHTA, CDR2 FQGNSA. The CDR3 length is 14 residues. CDR3 loop: CASSRTGEKETQYF. In DNA, the CDR3 is TGTGCCAGCAGTCGGACAGGGGAGAAGGAGACCCAGTACTTC.

The genes are TRBV6-6 and TRBJ2-3; 7 bases are a match to TRBD1. V lost 2 bases, J lost 5 bases, and 1 base stayed unmatched. CDR1 is MNHNY and CDR2 is SVGAGI in the germline V gene (reference sequence). The CDR3 is 13 residues long. As DNA, the CDR3 is TGTGCCAGCAGTTACCGACAGGGAGATACGCAGTATTTT. It yields the protein CASSYRQGDTQYF.

There are a few counts of this clonotype. The chain is built from TRBV18 and TRBJ2-5; 8 bases are shared with TRBD2. V trimming: 2 bases; J trimming: 5 bases; junction bases outside the gene matches: 13. Germline assignment: CDR1 KGHSH and CDR2 LQKENI. This CDR3 region has 17 residues. CDR3 in amino acids: CASSPGWSQRELETQYF. CDR3 coding DNA: TGTGCCAGCTCACCAGGGTGGAGCCAGCGGGAGCTCGAGACCCAGTACTTC. The full variable domain, in which reference TRBV18 and TRBJ2-5 provide the parts outside the CDR3, is NAGVMQNPRHLVRRRGQEARLRCSPMKGHSHVYWYRQLPEEGLKFMVYLQKENIIDESGMPKERFSAEFPKEGPSILRIQQVVRGDSAAYFCASSPGWSQRELETQYFGPGTRLLVL.

This clonotype was detected a few times. The CDR3 here is CASSRWTGNQPQHF. DNA of the CDR3: TGTGCCAGCAGCCGATGGACAGGGAATCAGCCCCAGCATTTT. The rearrangement uses TRBV7-2 and TRBJ1-5; 8 positions match TRBD1. V lost 5 bases and J lost 4; bases outside the gene matches: 4. The length of the CDR3 is 14 residues. Germline V gene sequence: CDR1 SGHTA, CDR2 FQGNSA. Combining the CDR3 with reference TRBV7-2 and TRBJ1-5 gives the whole variable domain GAGVSQSPSNKVTEKGKDVELRCDPISGHTALYWYRQSLGQGLEFLIYFQGNSAPDKSGLPSDRFSAERTGGSVSTLTIQRTQQEDSAVYLCASSRWTGNQPQHFGDGTRLSIL.

The rearrangement joins TRBV6-6 to TRBJ1-6; D call uncertain. From germline, CDR1 is MNHNY and CDR2 SVGAGI (reference sequence). The CDR3 loop spans 18 amino acids. Trimming pared 0 bases from V and 4 bases from J, leaving 16 bases between. CDR3 sequence reads: CASSYSRKWNSYNSPLHF. Here the CDR3 DNA reads TGTGCCAGCAGTTACTCGAGGAAGTGGAACTCTTATAATTCACCCCTCCACTTT.

This clonotype was observed a few times. The chain couples TRBV11-2 to TRBJ2-1; 9 positions agree with TRBD2. Germline-derived CDR1 and CDR2 are SGHAT and FQNNGV. After removal of 3 bases from V and 8 bases from J, the junction contained 8 bases not matched to a gene. The CDR3 extends over 15 amino acids. The CDR3 coding sequence is TGTGCCAGCAGCTTTTTTCGGACTAGCGAAGATGAGCAGTTCTTC. As protein: CASSFFRTSEDEQFF.

This clonotype has more than one count but fewer than ten. This chain joins TRBV7-2 and TRBJ1-1; D is uncertain. Per germline, CDR1 SGHTA and CDR2 FQGNSA. The CDR3 totals 13 residues. V lost 5 bases, J lost 5 bases, and 12 bases lay in between. CDR3 coding DNA: TGTGCCAGCAGCCAGGCCGGGATGACTGAAGCTTTCTTT. Its translation: CASSQAGMTEAFF.

The chain combines TRBV7-6 with TRBJ1-1, with no clear D. The CDR3 sequence is 14 residues long. Trimming pared 5 bases from V and 5 bases from J, leaving 15 bases between. Germline CDR1 and CDR2: SGHVS and FNYEAQ. The DNA for the CDR3 is TGTGCCAGCAGCGGTGTGTTTGGGAGGACTGAAGCTTTCTTT. It translates to CASSGVFGRTEAFF.

Only a few counts were recorded for this clonotype. The genes are TRBV19 and TRBJ1-2; D is unresolved. Trimming removed 7 bases from V and 0 bases from J, with 12 bases in between. The V gene's germline CDR1 is LNHDA and CDR2 SQIVND (reference sequence). The CDR3 totals 14 residues. Here the CDR3 DNA reads TGTGCCAGTAAGAGGACTGAAGCTAACTATGGCTACACCTTC. Protein product: CASKRTEANYGYTF.

The chain employs TRBV6-6 and TRBJ2-3; TRBD1 matches 9 bases. The CDR3 loop spans 15 amino acids. V trimming: 8 bases; J trimming: 2 bases; junction bases outside the gene matches: 8. Germline CDR1 MNHNY, CDR2 SVGAGI (reference sequence). The CDR3 DNA follows: TGTGCCAGCCGCAAAGACAGGGGGTTCACAGATACGCAGTATTTT. It specifies CASRKDRGFTDTQYF.

The rearrangement links TRBV28 to TRBJ2-1; D is perhaps TRBD2 (6 bases). The CDR3 sequence is 12 residues long. Trimming stripped 7 bases from V and 7 bases from J, with 11 bases between. Germline CDR1 and CDR2: MDHEN and SYDVKM. The CDR3 here is CASISGGNEQFF. The CDR3 nucleotides read TGTGCCAGCATTAGTGGGGGGAATGAGCAGTTCTTC.

The chain combines TRBV4-1 with TRBJ2-7, with 9 bases fitting TRBD1. Germline assignment: CDR1 MGHRA and CDR2 YSYEKL. The CDR3 has 18 amino acids. Trimming removed 2 bases from V and 5 bases from J; junction bases left unmatched: 16. CDR3: CASSQIRTGGGRRNEQYF. The CDR3 DNA follows: TGCGCCAGCAGCCAAATCCGTACAGGGGGCGGAAGAAGGAACGAGCAGTACTTC.

This clonotype turned up a few times. The chain combines TRBV7-3 with TRBJ2-1, with 8 bases lining up with TRBD2. This CDR3 region has 17 residues. Germline V gives CDR1 SGHTA, CDR2 FQGTGA. The J segment lost 8 bases and the V segment lost 5 bases, leaving 17 bases of the junction unmatched. The CDR3 here is CASSRRPGLDVSHEQFF. The CDR3 nucleotides are TGTGCCAGCAGCCGTCGTCCGGGACTAGACGTCTCCCATGAGCAGTTCTTC. The whole variable domain, filled in from reference TRBV7-3 and TRBJ2-1, reads GAGVSQTPSNKVTEKGKYVELRCDPISGHTALYWYRQSLGQGPEFLIYFQGTGAADDSGLPNDRFFAVRPEGSVSTLKIQRTERGDSAVYLCASSRRPGLDVSHEQFFGPGTRLTVL.

This chain joins TRBV28 and TRBJ2-1, with D unclear. CDR3 length equals 10 residues. The V gene's germline CDR1 is MDHEN and CDR2 SYDVKM. V dropped 4 bases and J dropped 10 bases, with 5 bases sitting between them. In nucleotides, the CDR3 is TGTGCCAGCAGTTCGCTCGAGCAGTTCTTC. Amino acids: CASSSLEQFF.

Only a few counts were recorded for this clonotype. V is TRBV13 and J is TRBJ1-2; tentatively, D is TRBD1 (5 bases). Trimming cost V 5 bases and J 2 bases, with 15 bases left between them. This CDR3 spans 15 amino acids. Germline V gene lookup returns CDR1 PRHDT and CDR2 FYEKMQ (reference sequence). The chain's CDR3 is CASSATRDFNYGYTF. The CDR3 DNA follows: TGTGCCAGCAGCGCAACCAGGGACTTCAACTATGGCTACACCTTC.